One sample yielded the 31 T cell receptor beta chains listed below, sequenced in a study of blood T cells in healthy people across ages. The authors ran a second PCR of about 6 to 12 cycles using a sample-barcoded 5' primer and a J-beta primer mix. TCRdb re-called the 5' RACE reads through MiXCR, storing one row per CDR3 protein. The sample lists about 1.1 million distinct CDR3 sequences, around two fifths occurring once. The sample comprised blood. The receptors shown here come from a young man in good health.

This clonotype has more than one count but fewer than ten. The chain couples TRBV13 to TRBJ2-3; D might be TRBD1 or TRBD2, each matching 5 bases. Trimming shortened V by 3 bases and J by 7 bases, and 23 bases separated the two germline ends. The length of the CDR3 is 17 residues. Germline loops: CDR1 PRHDT, CDR2 FYEKMQ (reference sequence). This chain's CDR3 is CASSFATGTPSSYTQYF. In DNA form, the CDR3 reads TGTGCCAGCAGCTTCGCTACCGGGACCCCGTCCTCTTATACGCAGTATTTT.

This clonotype came up a few times. The chain links TRBV6-2 or TRBV6-3 to TRBJ2-1; D is uncertain. The V end lost 6 bases, the J end lost 4 bases, and 16 bases lay between the germline ends. This CDR3 is 15 amino acids long. CDR1 and CDR2 from the germline V gene are MNHEY and SVGEGT. The CDR3 DNA is TGTGCCAGCAGCTCCCACCAGAAGGAGTACAATGAGCAGTTCTTC. Translated, it gives CASSSHQKEYNEQFF.

J is TRBJ1-4 and V is TRBV7-2, with D possibly matching TRBD1 (5 bases). V was cut by 1 base and J by 6 bases, with 15 bases left in between. The CDR3 is 16 amino acids. Germline V gives CDR1 SGHTA, CDR2 FQGNSA. The CDR3 sequence is CASSLVPGTPHEKLFF. The DNA for the CDR3 is TGTGCCAGCAGCTTAGTCCCGGGGACCCCTCATGAAAAACTGTTTTTT.

The chain recombines TRBV2 with TRBJ2-2, with a tentative D call TRBD2 (6 bases). Trimming pared 6 bases from V and 4 bases from J, leaving 15 bases between. The CDR3 runs to 15 residues. Per the germline V gene, CDR1 is SNHLY and CDR2 is FYNNEI. CDR3 in DNA: TGTGCCAGCAGGGGTATGCGGGGTAGCACCGGGGAGCTGTTTTTT. This gives the protein CASRGMRGSTGELFF. Using reference TRBV2 and TRBJ2-2 for the parts outside the CDR3, the full variable domain is EPEVTQTPSHQVTQMGQEVILRCVPISNHLYFYWYRQILGQKVEFLVSFYNNEISEKSEIFDDQFSVERPDGSNFTLKIRSTKLEDSAMYFCASRGMRGSTGELFFGEGSRLTVL.

This rearrangement joins TRBV5-6 to TRBJ1-1; D is unresolved. Germline V gives CDR1 SGHDT, CDR2 YYEEEE. This CDR3 is 14 amino acids long. The V gene lost 2 bases and the J gene lost 8 bases, with 16 bases spanning the gap. The CDR3 loop reads CASSFGLPLREAFF. The DNA for the CDR3 is TGTGCCAGCAGCTTCGGACTACCTTTAAGGGAAGCTTTCTTT.

This clonotype was recorded a few times. The rearrangement links TRBV12-3 or TRBV12-4 to TRBJ2-3; D gene uncertain. V was trimmed by 3 bases and J by 3 bases, leaving 13 bases between them. This CDR3 is 15 amino acids long. Here the CDR3 DNA reads TGTGCCAGCAGTTTCGTAGGATATAGGACAGATACGCAGTATTTT. This gives the protein CASSFVGYRTDTQYF.

This chain links TRBV7-8 with TRBJ1-5, with a weak D call TRBD1 (5 bases). The CDR3 runs 14 residues. V dropped 5 bases and J dropped 9 bases, with 17 bases sitting between them. Germline CDR1 SGHVS, CDR2 FQNEAQ. CDR3 residues: CASSVVGAGRPQHF. CDR3 coding DNA: TGTGCCAGCAGCGTAGTAGGGGCCGGAAGGCCCCAGCATTTT.

The chain carries TRBV15 and TRBJ1-2; the D gene is possibly TRBD1 (5 bases). Trimming took 0 bases from V and 7 from J, leaving 15 bases between them. CDR1 and CDR2 (germline): LNHNV, YYDKDF (reference sequence). This CDR3 is 15 amino acids long. The CDR3 here is CATSRDTSGAPGYTF. In DNA, the CDR3 is TGTGCCACCAGCAGAGACACCTCCGGGGCTCCTGGCTACACCTTC.

A few counts support this clonotype. CDR3 sequence (DNA): TGCGCCAGCAGCCGTGGCAGACAGGAGTTCGACACGGTAGCCAAAAACATTCAGTACTTC. Its translation is CASSRGRQEFDTVAKNIQYF. The chain uses TRBV4-3 and TRBJ2-4; possibly TRBD1 for D (6 bases). Trimming shortened V by 4 bases and J by 0 bases, and 25 bases separated the two germline ends. Germline V gene lookup returns CDR1 LGHNA and CDR2 YSLEER. This CDR3 has 20 residues.

This clonotype was observed a handful of times. V gene TRBV12-3 or TRBV12-4 combines with J gene TRBJ1-5, with D tentatively TRBD1 (5 bases). Trimming removed 5 bases at V and 11 bases at J, with 19 bases between. The CDR3 is 14 amino acids. DNA for the CDR3: TGTGCCAGCAGTCTCCAGGGCGGGGGATTCACCCAGCATTTT. The encoded protein is CASSLQGGGFTQHF.

The genes are TRBV20-1 and TRBJ2-5; perhaps TRBD2 as D (5 bases). The CDR3 has 13 amino acids. Looked up from germline, CDR1 is DFQATT and CDR2 is SNEGSKA (reference sequence). Between the trimmed V and J ends, which lost 6 bases and 1 base, there was a span of 12 bases. The CDR3 sequence: CSARRGGQETQYF. As DNA, the CDR3 is TGCAGTGCCCGGAGAGGAGGCCAAGAGACCCAGTACTTC.

This clonotype showed up just a few times. The chain links TRBV6-6 to TRBJ1-1; D is unresolved. Trimming took off 6 bases at V and 4 bases at J, with 9 bases between the two ends. CDR1 MNHNY and CDR2 SVGAGI come from the germline V gene (reference sequence). The CDR3 runs to 12 residues. The CDR3 DNA reads as TGTGCCAGCAGACTTGTAGGCACTGAAGCTTTCTTT. Protein: CASRLVGTEAFF.

This clonotype was picked up one time. The chain couples TRBV2 to TRBJ1-1, with D maybe TRBD1 (6 bases). V was clipped by 4 bases and J by 6 bases, with 18 bases between them. Germline CDR1 reads SNHLY; CDR2 reads FYNNEI. CDR3 length equals 15 residues. The CDR3 region is CASSVEQGASAEAFF. The CDR3, as DNA: TGTGCCAGCAGTGTCGAACAGGGAGCGAGCGCTGAAGCTTTCTTT.

A word on this clonotype: One end of the junction fails to match germline, which may point to a read error. This chain connects TRBV28 to TRBJ2-4; 7 bases fit TRBD1. The CDR3 sequence is 16 residues long. CDR1 and CDR2 from the germline V gene are MDHEN and SYDVKM. CDR3 sequence: CASSYIDRVAKNVQYF. For the CDR3, the DNA is TGTGCCAGCAGTTACATCGACAGGGTAGCCAAAAACGTTCAGTACTTC.

J is TRBJ1-2 and V is TRBV2; D gene uncertain. This CDR3 region has 13 residues. The germline V and J ends were trimmed by 7 bases and 7 bases, with 16 bases remaining between them. Per the germline V gene, CDR1 is SNHLY and CDR2 is FYNNEI. CDR3 residues: CASTEGPEGGYTF. CDR3 DNA: TGTGCCAGCACGGAAGGACCCGAGGGTGGCTACACCTTC.

The chain links TRBV5-1 to TRBJ2-3; TRBD1 matches 7 bases. Germline CDR1 reads SGHRS; CDR2 reads YFSETQ. The CDR3 is made up of 15 amino acids. V was clipped by 2 bases and J by 2 bases; unmatched bases: 5. CDR3 in DNA: TGCGCCAGCAGCTTACAGGGGATCCACACAGATACGCAGTATTTT. This codes for CASSLQGIHTDTQYF.

About this clonotype itself: It may be a read error: a sequence one base away is much more abundant. The chain recombines TRBV29-1 with TRBJ2-1; 9 nucleotides match TRBD2. V trimming: 7 bases; J trimming: 6 bases; junction bases outside the gene matches: 10. This CDR3 region has 14 residues. Per germline, CDR1 SQVTM and CDR2 ANQGSEA. CDR3 loop: CSATGLALSNEQFF. In nucleotides, the CDR3 is TGCAGCGCTACGGGACTAGCCTTATCCAATGAGCAGTTCTTC.

The chain carries TRBV7-2 and TRBJ2-1; D may be TRBD1 (6 bases). CDR3 length: 14 amino acids. Germline values: CDR1 SGHTA, CDR2 FQGNSA. V lost 5 bases and J 7 bases, leaving 15 bases between the germline ends. The CDR3 sequence: CASSQGHSRNEQFF. The CDR3 DNA reads as TGTGCCAGCAGCCAGGGACATTCAAGGAATGAGCAGTTCTTC.

V usage is TRBV6-1 and J usage is TRBJ1-4, with TRBD1 as a possible D gene (5 bases). The CDR3 length is 16 residues. Trimming cost V 6 bases and J 0 bases, with 14 bases left between them. Germline-derived CDR1 and CDR2 are MNHNS and SASEGT. DNA for the CDR3: TGTGCCAGCAGGGGAGGCAGGGATTCAACTAATGAAAAACTGTTTTTT. It yields the protein CASRGGRDSTNEKLFF.

This chain joins TRBV6-5 and TRBJ2-3; D is perhaps TRBD1 (6 bases). The CDR3 runs to 15 residues. CDR1 and CDR2 from the germline V gene are MNHEY and SVGAGI. Trimming removed 4 bases at V and 6 bases at J, with 17 bases between. The CDR3 coding sequence is TGTGCCAGCAGTTTTCACAGGGATGGGGAGGATACGCAGTATTTT. Its protein product is CASSFHRDGEDTQYF.

This clonotype was picked up a small number of times. This chain connects TRBV20-1 to TRBJ1-6, with no clear D. Germline CDR1 reads DFQATT; CDR2 reads SNEGSKA (reference sequence). Trimming removed 6 bases from V and 6 bases from J, with 12 bases in between. This CDR3 is built from 13 residues. In DNA, the CDR3 is TGCAGTGCAAGCCGGGCCCTTAATTCACCCCTCCACTTT. Protein product: CSASRALNSPLHF.

V and J are TRBV11-3 and TRBJ2-7; D ambiguous. The CDR3 is 13 residues long. V dropped 2 bases and J dropped 3 bases, with 8 bases sitting between them. Germline V CDR1 and CDR2: SGHNT, YENEEA. The CDR3 coding sequence is TGTGCCAGCAGCTTATTCCCCAACTACGAGCAGTACTTC. Translating gives CASSLFPNYEQYF.

This chain joins TRBV7-2 and TRBJ1-4, with D hard to call. Germline V gene data show CDR1 as SGHTA and CDR2 as FQGNSA. The CDR3 sequence is 15 residues long. V was cut by 3 bases and J by 2 bases, with 10 bases left in between. CDR3 amino acids: CASSLSVGTNEKLFF. The CDR3 nucleotides are TGTGCCAGCAGCTTGTCCGTAGGGACTAATGAAAAACTGTTTTTT.

The chain uses TRBV7-2 and TRBJ2-3, with 8 bases matching TRBD2. Germline V gives CDR1 SGHTA, CDR2 FQGNSA. CDR3 length: 17 amino acids. Trimming cost V 4 bases and J 4 bases; bases outside gene matches: 13. CDR3 coding DNA: TGTGCCAGCAGCTCCTTTCGCGGGGGGCCGGTATCAGATACGCAGTATTTT. Residues: CASSSFRGGPVSDTQYF. Complete variable domain (other parts from reference TRBV7-2 and TRBJ2-3): GAGVSQSPSNKVTEKGKDVELRCDPISGHTALYWYRQSLGQGLEFLIYFQGNSAPDKSGLPSDRFSAERTGGSVSTLTIQRTQQEDSAVYLCASSSFRGGPVSDTQYFGPGTRLTVL.

V is TRBV29-1 and J is TRBJ1-2; a weak D match, TRBD1 (5 bases). The V end lost 1 base, the J end lost 6 bases, and 15 bases lay between the germline ends. Germline lookup yields CDR1 SQVTM and CDR2 ANQGSEA. CDR3 length: 14 residues. CDR3: CSVEGPTRVDGYTF. DNA of the CDR3: TGCAGCGTTGAAGGGCCGACCAGGGTCGATGGCTACACCTTC.

V is TRBV27 and J is TRBJ2-3, with D possibly being TRBD2 (5 bases). This CDR3 is 15 amino acids long. Germline V gene sequence: CDR1 MNHEY, CDR2 SMNVEV (reference sequence). V lost 6 bases, J lost 0 bases, and 13 bases lay in between. The CDR3 is CASRLGAVSTDTQYF. The CDR3 nucleotides are TGTGCCAGCAGACTAGGCGCAGTGAGCACAGATACGCAGTATTTT.

The chain joins TRBV29-1 to TRBJ2-7, with D possibly being TRBD2 (5 bases). V lost 1 base, J lost 7 bases, and 23 bases lay in between. Per germline, CDR1 SQVTM and CDR2 ANQGSEA. The CDR3 covers 16 residues. This CDR3 reads CSVEGYRGGSYNEQYF. The DNA for the CDR3 is TGCAGCGTTGAAGGTTATCGGGGTGGCTCCTACAATGAGCAGTACTTC.

This clonotype came up a few times. V usage is TRBV12-3 or TRBV12-4 and J usage is TRBJ2-2, with D possibly TRBD1 on 6 matching bases. Trimming cost V 2 bases and J 5 bases, with 15 bases left between them. CDR3 length equals 16 residues. CDR3 coding DNA: TGTGCCAGCAGTTTAAGGCCAGGGGTGTCGACCGGGGAGCTGTTTTTT. It encodes CASSLRPGVSTGELFF.

The table lists this clonotype with a few counts. The chain is built from TRBV5-6 and TRBJ1-5, with D possibly TRBD1 on 6 matching bases. Trimming removed 1 base from V and 7 bases from J, with 12 bases in between. This CDR3 is 14 amino acids long. Looked up from germline, CDR1 is SGHDT and CDR2 is YYEEEE. CDR3 nucleotide sequence: TGTGCCAGCAGCTTGACAGGGAATAAACAGCCCCAGCATTTT. Protein product: CASSLTGNKQPQHF.

This clonotype appeared a few times. The chain uses TRBV12-3 or TRBV12-4 and TRBJ2-1; TRBD2 aligns across 15 bases. The CDR3 runs to 18 residues. After removal of 6 bases from V and 0 bases from J, the junction contained 6 bases not matched to a gene. The DNA of the CDR3 is TGTGCCAGCAGCCCTGGACTAGCGGGGGGGGCCTCCTACAATGAGCAGTTCTTC. Translating gives CASSPGLAGGASYNEQFF.

As for this clonotype: Mismatch with germline at one junction end may stem from a read error. The chain joins TRBV20-1 to TRBJ1-6; TRBD1 might be the D (5 bases). Germline V lookup: CDR1 DFQATT, CDR2 SNEGSKA (reference sequence). This CDR3 region has 15 residues. The CDR3 protein is CSASKSAGDNSPLHF. For the CDR3, the DNA is TGCAGTGCCTCTAAATCTGCGGGGGATAATTCACCTCTCCACTTT.